The clone carrying this T cell receptor beta chain was seen just once. What it recognizes is unknown. Each patient experienced a relapse that followed autologous stem cell transplantation, and brentuximab vedotin exposure varied. Complete response, partial response or progressive disease made up the best responses. The repertoire was sequenced with immunoSEQ multiplex PCR; TCRdb's copy has only in-frame clones and lacks some. The table records some 63,000 clones, roughly 90% of them present only once. The sample originates from a study of PD-1 blockade in classical Hodgkin lymphoma. General study findings and limits: In newly diagnosed patients, baseline TCR diversity was reportedly below that of healthy donors.

CDR3 length: 11 amino acids. Germline CDR1 reads MDHEN; CDR2 reads SYDVKM. V gave up 5 bases and J gave up 10 bases; unmatched junction bases: 1. The clonotype was recovered from a human donor with classical Hodgkin lymphoma. V usage is TRBV28 and J usage is TRBJ2-1, with 8 bases identical to TRBD2. The sample here was peripheral blood mononuclear cells (PBMCs), taken at baseline. CDR3 sequence (DNA): TGTGCCAGCAGTCGCGGGAGGGAGCAGTTCTTC. This codes for CASSRGREQFF. The whole variable domain, remainder taken from reference TRBV28 and TRBJ2-1, is DVKVTQSSRYLVKRTGEKVFLECVQDMDHENMFWYRQDPGLGLRLIYFSYDVKMKEKGDIPEGYSVSREKKERFSLILESASTNQTSMYLCASSRGREQFFGPGTRLTVL.